The TCR beta chain under discussion was sequenced for a study of PD-1 blockade in classical Hodgkin lymphoma (dated by TCRdb to 2020 to 2021). Looking at the study overall: Nivolumab dosing was 3 mg/kg intravenously every 2 weeks, continuing until either disease progression or unacceptable toxicity. To define a peripheral blood immune signature of response to PD-1 blockade in classical Hodgkin lymphoma, the study combined TCR beta sequencing with CyTOF. Paper-wide results and their limitations: Baseline TCR diversity was reported as lower in newly diagnosed patients than in healthy donors, and lower still in relapsed/refractory patients. CD4+ but not CD8+ TCR diversity rose significantly by C4D1 (p=0.0027 vs p=0.16), most apparent in complete responders (p=0.02). The study was restricted to a single clinical trial cohort, and the causes of repertoire differences, possibly disease activity or prior therapy, were left undefined. Diversity was lower in patients who began nivolumab less than 1 year after ASCT, so these patients were left out of later analyses to avoid confounding by immune reconstitution. Baseline diversity similar to that of newly diagnosed patients was observed in trial patients achieving complete response, whereas significantly lower diversity was observed in partial responders and progressors.

Its CDR3 holds 14 amino acids, cysteine through phenylalanine. Only the CDR3 DNA stays, 42 bases, in frame from base 1. Trimming costs V 2 bases and J 5 bases, and their ends lie 12 bases apart. According to the germline V gene, CDR1 reads KGHSH and CDR2 reads LQKENI. The Qiagen DNeasy kit was used to extract genomic DNA from unsorted PBMCs and from the negatively selected CD4+ and CD8+ fractions. Using primers that anneal to V and J segments, immunoSEQ multiplex PCR amplified the TCR beta CDR3 regions. A synthetic immune receptor repertoire was used to minimize amplification bias, and any residual bias was removed computationally once sequencing was done. From the authors' description of their analysis: Repertoire diversity was quantified as the Shannon entropy index using custom Python scripts. The unsorted, CD4+ and CD8+ repertoires were each analyzed separately, with the exception of combined analyses, where CD4+ and CD8+ sequences were merged in silico. Clonal expansion was defined as a frequency increase of at least 2-fold after treatment compared with C1D1, and clones undetected at baseline were assigned a pseudocount of 0.5. Clones with 0 or 1 copy at C1D1 were defined as singleton clones, while clones with 2 or more copies were defined as non-singleton clones. Clones expanded in unsorted samples were annotated as CD4+, CD8+ or unknown by matching protein sequences in sorted samples from the same patient. Wilcoxon tests on paired samples were used to test diversity changes from C1D1 to C4D1. Not all clones reach the TCRdb copy of this immuneACCESS table, which keeps in-frame sequences only. Checked studies attribute under half of the gap to unresolved V genes and leave the rest unexplained. Clone size and V and J calls were adopted from that table, with D and trimming inferred from the DNA. The sample includes about 15,000 clones, with 75% to 90% observed a single time. More than 35% of the sample goes to the ten largest clones.

Interpreted using the paper, the time point label stands for: cycle 2 day 1 (C2D1) of nivolumab. All trial patients had relapsed after autologous stem cell transplantation, with cohorts A, B and C differing in prior brentuximab vedotin exposure. The trial cohort was composed of 55 to 65 patients with relapsed/refractory classical Hodgkin lymphoma, for whom complete response, partial response or progressive disease was recorded as best overall response. Trial patients were treated with single-agent nivolumab in the multi-cohort phase II CheckMate 205 trial. An independent review committee assessed best overall response by applying the 2007 International Working Group response criteria. Trial PBMCs were collected just before the start of nivolumab (C1D1) and during therapy at cycle 2 day 1 and cycle 4 day 1. Peripheral blood was collected in 8 mL Vacutainer Cell Preparation Tubes, from which PBMCs were isolated by centrifugation and then cryopreserved.

In regard to this clone: Its binding antigen is unknown. No clone much larger than this one lies a single base away; base qualities are absent.

The receptor chain draws on TRBV18 and TRBJ1-1; matching of 5 bases hints at TRBD1 as the D gene. Sequenced material: peripheral blood mononuclear cells (PBMCs), taken before the second cycle of nivolumab. This TCR derives from a human donor with classical Hodgkin lymphoma. Read as DNA, the sequence is TGTGCCAGCTCACCAACATCGGGGGGGACTGAAGCTTTCTTT. It codes for CASSPTSGGTEAFF. Joined to the reference TRBV18 and TRBJ1-1 proteins, this CDR3 gives the full variable domain: NAGVMQNPRHLVRRRGQEARLRCSPMKGHSHVYWYRQLPEEGLKFMVYLQKENIIDESGMPKERFSAEFPKEGPSILRIQQVVRGDSAAYFCASSPTSGGTEAFFGQGTRLTVV.